This T cell receptor (beta chain) was sequenced during a study of T cell responses to AZD1222 COVID-19 vaccine. Study-wide results and limits: Possibly, clonal diversity was underestimated; donors were largely white British and included more females. Nearly half of spike-specific TCRs reportedly target unmutated variant regions.

The germline gives CDR1 WNHNN, CDR2 SYGVQD (reference sequence). The CDR3 is 14 amino acids. V was trimmed by 7 bases and J by 0 bases, leaving 12 bases between them. The data were produced by immunoSEQ multiplex PCR, yet TCRdb's version contains in-frame clones alone and is incomplete. The repertoire has approximately 170,000 clones, roughly 92% of them found once; the top ten carry around 1.6%. For this clone: What it binds is not known.

The sample here was peripheral blood, taken on day 0 of AZD1222 vaccination. This chain joins TRBV10-1 and TRBJ1-2; D gene ambiguous. This TCR was sampled from an adult in good health. The chain's CDR3 is CASIPIGANYGYTF. Here the CDR3 DNA reads TGCGCCAGCATCCCGATAGGTGCTAACTATGGCTACACCTTC.